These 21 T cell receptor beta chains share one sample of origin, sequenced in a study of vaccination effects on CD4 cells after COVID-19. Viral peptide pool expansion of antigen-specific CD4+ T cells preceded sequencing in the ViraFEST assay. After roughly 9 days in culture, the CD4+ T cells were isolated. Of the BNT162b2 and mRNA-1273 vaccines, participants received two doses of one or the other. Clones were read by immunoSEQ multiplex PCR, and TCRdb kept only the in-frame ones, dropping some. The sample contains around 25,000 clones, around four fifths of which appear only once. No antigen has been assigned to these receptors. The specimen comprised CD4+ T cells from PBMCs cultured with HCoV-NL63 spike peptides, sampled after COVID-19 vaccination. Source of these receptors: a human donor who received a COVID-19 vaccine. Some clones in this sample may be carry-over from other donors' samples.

The CDR3 loop is CASSRTTGVGYTF. The CDR3 DNA reads TGCGCCAGCAGCCGCACGACAGGGGTTGGCTACACCTTC. The rearrangement joins TRBV4-1 to TRBJ1-2; 8 nucleotides align to TRBD1. The germline V gene has CDR1 MGHRA and CDR2 YSYEKL. The CDR3 loop spans 13 amino acids. Trimming at V came to 4 bases and at J to 7 bases, leaving 5 bases not matched to a gene.

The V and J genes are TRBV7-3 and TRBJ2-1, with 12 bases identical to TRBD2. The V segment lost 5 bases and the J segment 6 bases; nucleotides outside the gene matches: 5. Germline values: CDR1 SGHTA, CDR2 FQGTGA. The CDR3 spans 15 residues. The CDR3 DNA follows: TGTGCCAGCAGCGCAACTAGCGGGGGGCCCAATGAGCAGTTCTTC. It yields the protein CASSATSGGPNEQFF.

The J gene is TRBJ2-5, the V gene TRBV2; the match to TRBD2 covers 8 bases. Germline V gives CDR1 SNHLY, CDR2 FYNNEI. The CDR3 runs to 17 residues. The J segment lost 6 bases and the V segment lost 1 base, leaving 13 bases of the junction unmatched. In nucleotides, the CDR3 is TGTGCCAGCAGTGAAGGCCTGGGGAGCGGGGGTAGGAAGACCCAGTACTTC. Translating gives CASSEGLGSGGRKTQYF. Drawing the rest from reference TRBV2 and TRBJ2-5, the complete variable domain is EPEVTQTPSHQVTQMGQEVILRCVPISNHLYFYWYRQILGQKVEFLVSFYNNEISEKSEIFDDQFSVERPDGSNFTLKIRSTKLEDSAMYFCASSEGLGSGGRKTQYFGPGTRLLVL.

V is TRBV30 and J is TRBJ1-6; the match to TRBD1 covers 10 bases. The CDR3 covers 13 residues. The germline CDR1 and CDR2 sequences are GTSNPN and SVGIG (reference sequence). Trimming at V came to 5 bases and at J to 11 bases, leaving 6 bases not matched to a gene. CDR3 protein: CAWRDRGFPPLHF. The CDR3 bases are TGTGCCTGGCGGGACAGGGGATTTCCACCCCTCCACTTT.

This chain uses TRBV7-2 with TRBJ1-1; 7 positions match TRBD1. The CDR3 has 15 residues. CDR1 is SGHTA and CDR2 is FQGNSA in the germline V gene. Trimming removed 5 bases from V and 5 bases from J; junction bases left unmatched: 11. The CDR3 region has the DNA TGTGCCAGCAGCACCCTTTTGGGGGGACAGACTGAAGCTTTCTTT. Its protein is CASSTLLGGQTEAFF.

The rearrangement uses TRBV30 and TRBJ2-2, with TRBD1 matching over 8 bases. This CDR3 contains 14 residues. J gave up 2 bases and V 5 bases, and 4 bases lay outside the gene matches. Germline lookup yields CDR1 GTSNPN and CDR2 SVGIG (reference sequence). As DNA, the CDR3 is TGTGCCTGGCGGACAGGGAGAAACACCGGGGAGCTGTTTTTT. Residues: CAWRTGRNTGELFF.

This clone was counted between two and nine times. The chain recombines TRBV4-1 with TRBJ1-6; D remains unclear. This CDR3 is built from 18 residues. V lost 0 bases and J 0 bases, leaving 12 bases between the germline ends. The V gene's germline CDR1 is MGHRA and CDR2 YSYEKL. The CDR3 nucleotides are TGCGCCAGCAGCCAAGATAGCGGCCTCGGCTCCTATAATTCACCCCTCCACTTT. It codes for CASSQDSGLGSYNSPLHF.

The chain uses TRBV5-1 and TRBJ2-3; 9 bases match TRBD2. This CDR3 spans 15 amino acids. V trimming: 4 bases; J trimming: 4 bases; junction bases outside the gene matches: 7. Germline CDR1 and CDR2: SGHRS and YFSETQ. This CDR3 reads CASSEGAGGPDTQYF. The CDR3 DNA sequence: TGCGCCAGCAGCGAGGGGGCGGGAGGGCCAGATACGCAGTATTTT.

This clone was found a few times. The CDR3 sequence is CASSPLGGGSYNSPLHF. The CDR3 DNA reads TGTGCCAGCTCACCACTGGGAGGGGGTTCCTATAATTCACCCCTCCACTTT. The chain couples TRBV18 to TRBJ1-6, with D perhaps TRBD1 (6 bases). Trimming removed 1 base at V and 1 base at J, with 11 bases between. The CDR3 sequence is 17 residues long. CDR1 is KGHSH and CDR2 is LQKENI in the germline V gene.

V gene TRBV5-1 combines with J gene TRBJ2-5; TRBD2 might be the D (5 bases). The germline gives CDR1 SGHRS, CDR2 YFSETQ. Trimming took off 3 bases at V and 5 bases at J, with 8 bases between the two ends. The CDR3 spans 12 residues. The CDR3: CASSYPGETQYF. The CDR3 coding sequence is TGCGCCAGCAGCTATCCGGGGGAGACCCAGTACTTC.

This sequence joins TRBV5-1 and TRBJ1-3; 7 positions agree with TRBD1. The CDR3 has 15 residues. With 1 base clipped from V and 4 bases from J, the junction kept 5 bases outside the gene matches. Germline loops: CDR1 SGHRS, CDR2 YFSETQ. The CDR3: CASSLIGGSGNTIYF. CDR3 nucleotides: TGCGCCAGCAGCTTGATAGGGGGCTCGGGAAACACCATATATTTT.

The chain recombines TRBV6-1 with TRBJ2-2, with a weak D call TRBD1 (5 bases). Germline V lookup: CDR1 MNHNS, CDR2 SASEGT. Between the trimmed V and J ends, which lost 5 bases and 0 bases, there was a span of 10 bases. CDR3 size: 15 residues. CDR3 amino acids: CASSPPTANTGELFF. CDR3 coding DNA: TGTGCCAGCAGTCCTCCGACAGCGAACACCGGGGAGCTGTTTTTT.

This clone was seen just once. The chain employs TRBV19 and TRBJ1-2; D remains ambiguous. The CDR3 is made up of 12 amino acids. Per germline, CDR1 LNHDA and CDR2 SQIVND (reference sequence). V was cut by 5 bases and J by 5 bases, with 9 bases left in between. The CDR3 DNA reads TGTGCCAGTAGTGAGACGGCTTATGGCTACACCTTC. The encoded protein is CASSETAYGYTF. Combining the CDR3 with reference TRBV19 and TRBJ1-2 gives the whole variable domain DGGITQSPKYLFRKEGQNVTLSCEQNLNHDAMYWYRQDPGQGLRLIYYSQIVNDFQKGDIAEGYSVSREKKESFPLTVTSAQKNPTAFYLCASSETAYGYTFGSGTRLTVV.

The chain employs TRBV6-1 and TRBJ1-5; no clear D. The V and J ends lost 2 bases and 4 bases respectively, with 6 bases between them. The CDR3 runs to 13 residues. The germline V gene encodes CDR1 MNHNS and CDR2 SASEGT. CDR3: CASSEYRNQPQHF. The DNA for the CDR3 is TGTGCCAGCAGTGAATACAGAAATCAGCCCCAGCATTTT.

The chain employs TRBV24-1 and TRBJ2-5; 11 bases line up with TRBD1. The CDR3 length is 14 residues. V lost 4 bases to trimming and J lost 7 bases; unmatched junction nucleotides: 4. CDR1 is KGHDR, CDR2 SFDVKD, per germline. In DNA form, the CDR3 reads TGTGCCACCAGTGAGTCAGGGACAGGGGGGACCCAGTACTTC. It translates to CATSESGTGGTQYF.

DNA for the CDR3: TGTGCCAGCAGCGCCCGAGGGGCCGCAACTAATGAAAAACTGTTTTTT. Protein: CASSARGAATNEKLFF. The chain combines TRBV5-6 with TRBJ1-4, with D possibly being TRBD1 (5 bases). The germline V and J ends were trimmed by 4 bases and 0 bases, with 13 bases remaining between them. This CDR3 region has 16 residues. The germline V gene has CDR1 SGHDT and CDR2 YYEEEE. The entire variable domain, with the rest obtained from reference TRBV5-6 and TRBJ1-4, is as follows: DAGVTQSPTHLIKTRGQQVTLRCSPKSGHDTVSWYQQALGQGPQFIFQYYEEEERQRGNFPDRFSGHQFPNYSSELNVNALLLGDSALYLCASSARGAATNEKLFFGSGTQLSVL.

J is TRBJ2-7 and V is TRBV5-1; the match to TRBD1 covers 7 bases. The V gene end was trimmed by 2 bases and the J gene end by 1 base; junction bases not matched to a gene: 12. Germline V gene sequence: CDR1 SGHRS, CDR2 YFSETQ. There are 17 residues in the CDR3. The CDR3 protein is CASSLKRPGQLSYEQYV. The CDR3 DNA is TGCGCCAGCAGCTTAAAACGGCCGGGACAGCTTTCCTACGAGCAGTACGTC.

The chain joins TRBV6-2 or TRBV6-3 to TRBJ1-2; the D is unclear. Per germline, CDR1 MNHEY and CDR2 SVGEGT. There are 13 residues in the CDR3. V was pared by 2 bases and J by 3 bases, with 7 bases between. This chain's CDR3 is CASSYHGDYGYTF. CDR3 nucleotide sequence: TGTGCCAGCAGTTACCATGGGGACTATGGCTACACCTTC.

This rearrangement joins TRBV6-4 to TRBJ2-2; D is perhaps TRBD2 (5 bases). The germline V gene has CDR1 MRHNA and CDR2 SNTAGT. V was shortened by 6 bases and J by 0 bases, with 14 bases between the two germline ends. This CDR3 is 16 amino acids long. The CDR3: CASSLMSGSNTGELFF. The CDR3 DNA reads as TGTGCCAGCAGCCTAATGTCGGGGTCGAACACCGGGGAGCTGTTTTTT.

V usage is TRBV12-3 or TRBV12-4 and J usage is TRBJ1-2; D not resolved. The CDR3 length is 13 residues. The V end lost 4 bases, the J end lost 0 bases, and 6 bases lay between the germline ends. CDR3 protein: CASSSQANYGYTF. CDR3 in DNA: TGTGCCAGCAGTTCCCAGGCTAACTATGGCTACACCTTC.

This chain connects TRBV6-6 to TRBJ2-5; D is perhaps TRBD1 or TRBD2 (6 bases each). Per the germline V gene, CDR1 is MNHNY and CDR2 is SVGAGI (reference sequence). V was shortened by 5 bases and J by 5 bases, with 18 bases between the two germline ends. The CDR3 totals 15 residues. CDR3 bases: TGTGCCAGCAGTCGCACTACTACAGGGAGGGAGACCCAGTACTTC. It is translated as CASSRTTTGRETQYF.